This T cell receptor (beta chain) was retrieved from a study of shared clonotypes between healthy human individuals. Study-level background: Per donor, three plates held CD4 naive cells, three held CD4 memory, two held CD8 naive and one held CD8 memory. The study, taken as a whole, reports: Donor scarcity curtailed the genetic and exposure-history diversity represented herein.

As to this clone: Antigen: not known. Other DNA sequences in this sample translate to the same CDR3.

J gave up 2 bases and V 3 bases, and 1 base lay outside the gene matches. The CDR3 covers 15 residues. Germline-derived CDR1 and CDR2 are SEHNR and FQNEAQ (reference sequence). Profiled with immunoSEQ multiplex PCR; TCRdb holds only in-frame clones, not every one. The table shows approximately 710,000 clones, with less than 95% occurring only once. Both CD45RO+ cells and CCR7-negative CD45RA+ TemRA cells were combined to make up CD8 memory. The TCR was taken from a man aged 18 to 35 in good health. Some clones in this sample may be carry-over from other donors' samples. The sequenced material came from memory CD8+ T cells from PBMCs. Indicated subset: CD45RO+ cells pooled with CCR7-negative TemRA cells. The V and J genes are TRBV7-9 and TRBJ2-1; 10 bases align to TRBD2. The CDR3 coding sequence is TGTGCCAGCAGCTTTACTAGCGGGACCTACAATGAGCAGTTCTTC. Encoded protein: CASSFTSGTYNEQFF.